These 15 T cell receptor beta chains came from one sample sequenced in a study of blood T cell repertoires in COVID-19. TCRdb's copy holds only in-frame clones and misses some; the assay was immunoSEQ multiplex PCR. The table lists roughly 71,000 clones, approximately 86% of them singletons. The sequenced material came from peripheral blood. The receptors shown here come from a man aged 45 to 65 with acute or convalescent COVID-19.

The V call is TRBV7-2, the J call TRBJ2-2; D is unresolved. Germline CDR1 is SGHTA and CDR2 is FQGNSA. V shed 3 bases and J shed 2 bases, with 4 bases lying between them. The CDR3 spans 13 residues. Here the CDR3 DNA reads TGTGCCAGCAGCTTTATAAACACCGGGGAGCTGTTTTTT. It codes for CASSFINTGELFF.

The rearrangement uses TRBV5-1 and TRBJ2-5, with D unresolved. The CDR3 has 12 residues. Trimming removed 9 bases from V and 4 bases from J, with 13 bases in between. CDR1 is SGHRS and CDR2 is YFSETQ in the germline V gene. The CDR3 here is CATSNSGETQYF. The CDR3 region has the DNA TGCGCCACGTCGAACTCGGGAGAGACCCAGTACTTC.

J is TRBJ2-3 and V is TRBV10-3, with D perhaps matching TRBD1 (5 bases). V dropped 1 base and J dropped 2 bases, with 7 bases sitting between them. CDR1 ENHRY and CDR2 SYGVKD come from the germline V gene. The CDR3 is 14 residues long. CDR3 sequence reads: CAISEYRNTDTQYF. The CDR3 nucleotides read TGTGCCATCAGTGAGTACAGGAACACAGATACGCAGTATTTT.

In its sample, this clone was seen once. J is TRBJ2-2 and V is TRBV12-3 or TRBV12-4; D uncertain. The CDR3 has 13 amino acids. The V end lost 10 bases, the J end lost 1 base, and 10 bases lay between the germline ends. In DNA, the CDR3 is TGTGCCACTAGACGGGTGAACACCGGGGAGCTGTTTTTT. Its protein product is CATRRVNTGELFF.

The CDR3 coding sequence is TGTGCCAGCTCACCACCGGGACAGGGGGTGAACGAGCAGTACTTC. It translates to CASSPPGQGVNEQYF. The chain joins TRBV18 to TRBJ2-7; 11 nucleotides align to TRBD1. The CDR3 consists of 15 residues. The J segment lost 5 bases and the V segment lost 0 bases, leaving 3 bases of the junction unmatched. Germline V gene sequence: CDR1 KGHSH, CDR2 LQKENI.

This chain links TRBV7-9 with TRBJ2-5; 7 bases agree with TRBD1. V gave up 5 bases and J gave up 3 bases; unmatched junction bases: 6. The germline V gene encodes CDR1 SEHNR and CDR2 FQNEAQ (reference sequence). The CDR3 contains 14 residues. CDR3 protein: CASSQGQLEETQYF. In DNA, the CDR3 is TGTGCCAGCAGCCAGGGACAGTTGGAAGAGACCCAGTACTTC.

CDR3 sequence reads: CASSYQGIAFF. The CDR3 DNA is TGTGCCAGCAGTTACCAGGGAATCGCTTTCTTT. The V gene is TRBV6-5, the J gene TRBJ1-1; the D gene is possibly TRBD1 (5 bases). Between the trimmed V and J ends, which lost 2 bases and 11 bases, there was a span of 9 bases. Germline assignment: CDR1 MNHEY and CDR2 SVGAGI. The CDR3 is made up of 11 amino acids.

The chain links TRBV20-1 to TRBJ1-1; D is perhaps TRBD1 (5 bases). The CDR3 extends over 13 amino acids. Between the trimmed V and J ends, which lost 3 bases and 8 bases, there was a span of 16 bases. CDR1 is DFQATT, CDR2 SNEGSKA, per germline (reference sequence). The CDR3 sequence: CSASKGSRAEAFF. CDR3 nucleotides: TGCAGTGCTAGTAAGGGGTCCCGAGCGGAAGCTTTCTTT.

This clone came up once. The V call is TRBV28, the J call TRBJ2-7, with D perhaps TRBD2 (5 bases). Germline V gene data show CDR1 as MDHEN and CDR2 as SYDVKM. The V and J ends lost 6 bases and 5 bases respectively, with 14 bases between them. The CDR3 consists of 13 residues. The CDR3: CASRGRGNHEQYF. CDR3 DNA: TGTGCCAGCAGGGGTCGGGGTAACCACGAGCAGTACTTC.

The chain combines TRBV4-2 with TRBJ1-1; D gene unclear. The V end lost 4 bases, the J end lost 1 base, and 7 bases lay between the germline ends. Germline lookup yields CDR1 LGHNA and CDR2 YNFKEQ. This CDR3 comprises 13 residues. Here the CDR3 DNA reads TGTGCCAGCAGCCCTCGACAGAACACTGAAGCTTTCTTT. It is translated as CASSPRQNTEAFF.

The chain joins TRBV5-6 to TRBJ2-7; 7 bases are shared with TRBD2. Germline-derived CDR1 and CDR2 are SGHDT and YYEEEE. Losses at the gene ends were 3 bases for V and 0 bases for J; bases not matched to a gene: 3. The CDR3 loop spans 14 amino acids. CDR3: CASSWGTTSYEQYF. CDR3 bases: TGTGCCAGCAGCTGGGGGACTACCTCCTACGAGCAGTACTTC.

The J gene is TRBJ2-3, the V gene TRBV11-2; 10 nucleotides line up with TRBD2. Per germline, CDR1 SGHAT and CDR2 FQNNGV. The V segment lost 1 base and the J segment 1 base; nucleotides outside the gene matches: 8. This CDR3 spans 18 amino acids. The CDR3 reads CASSLVGTSGERTDTQYF. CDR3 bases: TGTGCCAGCAGCTTAGTAGGAACTAGCGGGGAGCGCACAGATACGCAGTATTTT.

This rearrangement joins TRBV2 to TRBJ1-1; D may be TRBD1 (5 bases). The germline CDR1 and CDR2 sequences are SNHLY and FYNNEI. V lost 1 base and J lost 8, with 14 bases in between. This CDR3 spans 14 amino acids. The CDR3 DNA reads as TGTGCCAGCAGTGAAGGAGCACTGACAGACGAAGCTTTCTTT. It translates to CASSEGALTDEAFF.

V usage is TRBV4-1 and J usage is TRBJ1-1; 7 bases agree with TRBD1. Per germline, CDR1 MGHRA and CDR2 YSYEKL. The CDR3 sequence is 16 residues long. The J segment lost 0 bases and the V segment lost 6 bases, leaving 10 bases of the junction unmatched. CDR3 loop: CASRLTPGQMNTEAFF. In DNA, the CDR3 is TGCGCCAGCAGACTGACACCGGGACAGATGAACACTGAAGCTTTCTTT.

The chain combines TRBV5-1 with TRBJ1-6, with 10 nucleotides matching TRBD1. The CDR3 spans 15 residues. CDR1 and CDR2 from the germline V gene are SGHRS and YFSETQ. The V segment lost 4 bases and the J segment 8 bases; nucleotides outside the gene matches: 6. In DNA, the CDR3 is TGCGCCAGCAGCATCCCGACAGGGGGCTATTCACCCCTCCACTTT. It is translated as CASSIPTGGYSPLHF.